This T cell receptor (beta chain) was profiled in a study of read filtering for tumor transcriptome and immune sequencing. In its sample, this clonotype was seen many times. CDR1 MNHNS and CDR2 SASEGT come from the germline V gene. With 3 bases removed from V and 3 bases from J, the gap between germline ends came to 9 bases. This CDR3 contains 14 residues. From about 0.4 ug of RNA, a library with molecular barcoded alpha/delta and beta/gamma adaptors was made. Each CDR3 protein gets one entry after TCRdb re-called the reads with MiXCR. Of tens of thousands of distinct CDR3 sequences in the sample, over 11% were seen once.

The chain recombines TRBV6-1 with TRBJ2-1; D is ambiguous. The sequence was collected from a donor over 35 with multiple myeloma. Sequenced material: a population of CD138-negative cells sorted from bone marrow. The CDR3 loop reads CASSDPGFYNEQFF. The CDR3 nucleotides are TGTGCCAGCAGTGACCCCGGGTTCTACAATGAGCAGTTCTTC.